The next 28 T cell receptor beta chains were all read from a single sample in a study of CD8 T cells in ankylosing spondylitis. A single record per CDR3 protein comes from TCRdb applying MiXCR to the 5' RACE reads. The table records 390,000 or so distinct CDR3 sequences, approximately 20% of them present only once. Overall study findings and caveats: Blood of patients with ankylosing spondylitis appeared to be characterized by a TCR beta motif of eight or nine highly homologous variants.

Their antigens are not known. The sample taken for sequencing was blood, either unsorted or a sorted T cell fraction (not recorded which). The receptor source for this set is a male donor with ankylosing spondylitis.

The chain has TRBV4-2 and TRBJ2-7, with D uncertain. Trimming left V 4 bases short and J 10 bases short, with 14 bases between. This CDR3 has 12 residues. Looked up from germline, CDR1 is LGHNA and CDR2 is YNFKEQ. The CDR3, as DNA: TGTGCCAGCAGCCGCGACCCGGCGATACAGTACTTC. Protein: CASSRDPAIQYF.

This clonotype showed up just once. In DNA, the CDR3 is TGCAGTGCGCCGAGTGGCAATGAGCAGTTCTTC. This gives the protein CSAPSGNEQFF. The gene calls are TRBV20-1 and TRBJ2-1; D is uncertain. V lost 6 bases and J 6 bases, leaving 9 bases between the germline ends. Germline V gene lookup returns CDR1 DFQATT and CDR2 SNEGSKA (reference sequence). The CDR3 totals 11 residues.

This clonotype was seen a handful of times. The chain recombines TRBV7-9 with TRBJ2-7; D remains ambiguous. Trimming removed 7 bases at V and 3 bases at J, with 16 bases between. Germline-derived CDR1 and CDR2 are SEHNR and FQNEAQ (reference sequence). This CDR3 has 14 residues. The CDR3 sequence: CASNLNDTVYEQYF. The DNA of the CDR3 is TGTGCCAGCAACCTGAATGATACGGTCTACGAGCAGTACTTC.

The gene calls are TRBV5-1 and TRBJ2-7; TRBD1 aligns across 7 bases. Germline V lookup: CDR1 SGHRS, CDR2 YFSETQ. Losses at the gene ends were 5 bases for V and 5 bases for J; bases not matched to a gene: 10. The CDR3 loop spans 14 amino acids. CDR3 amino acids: CASSNRGATDEQYF. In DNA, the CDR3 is TGCGCCAGCAGTAACAGGGGCGCCACCGACGAGCAGTACTTC.

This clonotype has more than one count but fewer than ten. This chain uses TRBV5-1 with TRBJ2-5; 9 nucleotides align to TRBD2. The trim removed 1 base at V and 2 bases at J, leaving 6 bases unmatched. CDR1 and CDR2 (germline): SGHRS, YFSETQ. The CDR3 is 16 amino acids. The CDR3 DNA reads TGCGCCAGCAGCTTGATACGCGGGAGGGGTCAAGAGACCCAGTACTTC. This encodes CASSLIRGRGQETQYF.

The CDR3 region is CASSQAPGVTEAFF. The DNA of the CDR3 is TGCGCCAGCAGCCAAGCCCCGGGGGTGACTGAAGCTTTCTTT. The V and J genes are TRBV4-3 and TRBJ1-1; tentative D call: TRBD1 (5 bases). The CDR3 has 14 amino acids. V lost 1 base and J lost 5, with 11 bases in between. CDR1 and CDR2 (germline): LGHNA, YSLEER.

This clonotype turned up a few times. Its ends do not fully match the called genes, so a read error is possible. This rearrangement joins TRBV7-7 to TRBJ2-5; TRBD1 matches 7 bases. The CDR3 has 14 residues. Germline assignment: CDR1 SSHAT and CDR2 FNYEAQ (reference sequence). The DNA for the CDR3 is TGTGCTAGCAGCCCGGGGACAGCCCAAGAGACCCAGTACTTC. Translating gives CASSPGTAQETQYF.

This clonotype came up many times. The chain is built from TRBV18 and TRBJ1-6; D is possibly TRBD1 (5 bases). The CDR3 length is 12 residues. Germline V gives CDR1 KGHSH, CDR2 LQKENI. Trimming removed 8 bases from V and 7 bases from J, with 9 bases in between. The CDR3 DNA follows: TGTGCCAGCCGGCCAGGGAATTCACCCCTCCACTTT. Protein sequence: CASRPGNSPLHF.

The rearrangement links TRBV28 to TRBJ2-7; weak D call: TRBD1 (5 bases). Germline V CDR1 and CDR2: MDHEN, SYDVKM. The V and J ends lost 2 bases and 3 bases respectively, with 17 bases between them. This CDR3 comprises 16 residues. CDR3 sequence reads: CASSLRLGQPHYEQYF. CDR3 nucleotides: TGTGCCAGCAGTTTAAGGCTCGGACAACCCCACTACGAGCAGTACTTC.

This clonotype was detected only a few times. The CDR3 is CSASGAGSEQYF. The CDR3 DNA reads as TGCAGTGCTAGTGGGGCAGGGAGCGAGCAGTACTTC. This chain links TRBV20-1 with TRBJ2-7; D is possibly TRBD1 or TRBD2 (5 bases each). Per the germline V gene, CDR1 is DFQATT and CDR2 is SNEGSKA (reference sequence). Trimming removed 3 bases at V and 6 bases at J, with 12 bases between. The CDR3 is made up of 12 amino acids.

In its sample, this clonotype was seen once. The CDR3 loop reads CATSDPTSGRGTDTQYF. The DNA of the CDR3 is TGTGCCACCAGTGATCCGACTAGCGGGAGAGGTACAGATACGCAGTATTTT. The chain links TRBV24-1 to TRBJ2-3, with 12 bases fitting TRBD2. Germline V gene data show CDR1 as KGHDR and CDR2 as SFDVKD. CDR3 length equals 17 residues. V shed 3 bases, J shed 3 bases, and the junction held 6 bases outside the gene matches.

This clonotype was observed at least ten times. Here the CDR3 reads CASSTLRRNYGYTF. Written as DNA, the CDR3 is TGTGCCAGCAGTACTCTCAGGCGGAACTATGGCTACACCTTC. The chain employs TRBV12-3 or TRBV12-4 and TRBJ1-2; D gene uncertain. Trimming cost V 5 bases and J 2 bases, with 12 bases left between them. This CDR3 contains 14 residues.

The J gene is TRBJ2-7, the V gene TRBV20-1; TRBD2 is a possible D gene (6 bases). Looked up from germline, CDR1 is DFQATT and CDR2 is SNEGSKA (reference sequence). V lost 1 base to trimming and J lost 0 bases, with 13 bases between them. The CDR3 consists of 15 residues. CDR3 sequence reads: CSARGERAASYEQYF. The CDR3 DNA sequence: TGCAGTGCTAGAGGAGAGCGGGCCGCCTCCTACGAGCAGTACTTC.

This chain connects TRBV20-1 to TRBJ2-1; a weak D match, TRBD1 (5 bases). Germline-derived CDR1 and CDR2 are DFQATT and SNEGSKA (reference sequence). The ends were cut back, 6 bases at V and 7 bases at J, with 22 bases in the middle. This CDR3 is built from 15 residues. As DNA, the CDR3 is TGCAGTGCCCAGGGCCCCCGGAGCAGATGGAATGAGCAGTTCTTC. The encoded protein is CSAQGPRSRWNEQFF.

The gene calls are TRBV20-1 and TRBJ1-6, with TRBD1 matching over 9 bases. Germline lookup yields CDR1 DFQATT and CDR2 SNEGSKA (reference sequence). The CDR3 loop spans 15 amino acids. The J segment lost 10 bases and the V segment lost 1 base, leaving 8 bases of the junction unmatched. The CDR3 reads CSARVQGQGRSPLHF. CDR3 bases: TGCAGTGCTAGAGTACAGGGACAGGGTAGATCACCCCTCCACTTT.

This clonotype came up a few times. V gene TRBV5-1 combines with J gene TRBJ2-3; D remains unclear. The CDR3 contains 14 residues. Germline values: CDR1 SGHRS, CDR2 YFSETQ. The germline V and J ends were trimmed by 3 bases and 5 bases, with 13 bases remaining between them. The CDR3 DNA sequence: TGCGCCAGCAGCTATTTAAGACTGGGAGATACGCAGTATTTT. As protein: CASSYLRLGDTQYF. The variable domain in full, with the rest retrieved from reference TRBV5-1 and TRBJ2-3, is KAGVTQTPRYLIKTRGQQVTLSCSPISGHRSVSWYQQTPGQGLQFLFEYFSETQRNKGNFPGRFSGRQFSNSRSEMNVSTLELGDSALYLCASSYLRLGDTQYFGPGTRLTVL.

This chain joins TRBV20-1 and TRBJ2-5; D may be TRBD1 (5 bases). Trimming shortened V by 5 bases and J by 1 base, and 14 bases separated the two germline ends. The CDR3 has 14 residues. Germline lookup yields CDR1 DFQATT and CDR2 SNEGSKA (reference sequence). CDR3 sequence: CSAGALAIQETQYF. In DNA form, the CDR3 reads TGCAGTGCTGGGGCTTTGGCAATCCAAGAGACCCAGTACTTC.

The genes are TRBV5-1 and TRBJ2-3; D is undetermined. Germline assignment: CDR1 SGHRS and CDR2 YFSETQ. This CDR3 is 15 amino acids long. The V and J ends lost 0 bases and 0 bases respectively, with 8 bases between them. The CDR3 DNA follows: TGCGCCAGCAGCTTGGGTCTAAGTAGCACAGATACGCAGTATTTT. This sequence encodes CASSLGLSSTDTQYF. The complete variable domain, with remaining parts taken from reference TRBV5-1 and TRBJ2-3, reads KAGVTQTPRYLIKTRGQQVTLSCSPISGHRSVSWYQQTPGQGLQFLFEYFSETQRNKGNFPGRFSGRQFSNSRSEMNVSTLELGDSALYLCASSLGLSSTDTQYFGPGTRLTVL.

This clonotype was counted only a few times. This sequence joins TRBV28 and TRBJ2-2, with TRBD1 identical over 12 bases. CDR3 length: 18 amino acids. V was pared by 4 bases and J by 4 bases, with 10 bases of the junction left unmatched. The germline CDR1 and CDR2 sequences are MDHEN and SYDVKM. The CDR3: CASSSPGQGALGTGELFF. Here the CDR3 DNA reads TGTGCCAGCAGTTCTCCGGGACAGGGGGCGTTGGGCACCGGGGAGCTGTTTTTT.

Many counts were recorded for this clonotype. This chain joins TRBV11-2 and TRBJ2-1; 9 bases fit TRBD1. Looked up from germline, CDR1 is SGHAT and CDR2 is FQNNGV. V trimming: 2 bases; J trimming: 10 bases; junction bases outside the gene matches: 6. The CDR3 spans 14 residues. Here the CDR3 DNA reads TGTGCCAGCAGCTTATTACAGGGGGCGGGGGAGCAGTTCTTC. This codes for CASSLLQGAGEQFF. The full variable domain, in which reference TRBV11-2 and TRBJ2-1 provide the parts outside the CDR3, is EAGVAQSPRYKIIEKRQSVAFWCNPISGHATLYWYQQILGQGPKLLIQFQNNGVVDDSQLPKDRFSAERLKGVDSTLKIQPAKLEDSAVYLCASSLLQGAGEQFFGPGTRLTVL.

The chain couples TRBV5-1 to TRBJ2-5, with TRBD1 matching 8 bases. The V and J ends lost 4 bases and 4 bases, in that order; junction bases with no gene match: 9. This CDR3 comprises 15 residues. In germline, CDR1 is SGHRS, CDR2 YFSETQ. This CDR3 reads CASSGQGSFVETQYF. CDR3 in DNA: TGCGCCAGCAGCGGACAGGGTTCGTTTGTAGAGACCCAGTACTTC.

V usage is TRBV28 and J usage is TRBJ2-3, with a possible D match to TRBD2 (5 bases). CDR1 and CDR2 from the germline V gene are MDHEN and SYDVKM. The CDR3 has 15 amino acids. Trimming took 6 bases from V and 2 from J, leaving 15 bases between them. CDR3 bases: TGTGCCAGCAGGCCGGAGGACCATCTCACAGATACGCAGTATTTT. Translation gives CASRPEDHLTDTQYF.

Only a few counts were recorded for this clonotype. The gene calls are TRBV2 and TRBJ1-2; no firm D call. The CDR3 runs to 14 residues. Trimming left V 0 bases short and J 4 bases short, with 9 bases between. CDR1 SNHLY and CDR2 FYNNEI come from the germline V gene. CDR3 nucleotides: TGTGCCAGCAGTGAAGCAGGGCTGGGCTATGGCTACACCTTC. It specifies CASSEAGLGYGYTF.

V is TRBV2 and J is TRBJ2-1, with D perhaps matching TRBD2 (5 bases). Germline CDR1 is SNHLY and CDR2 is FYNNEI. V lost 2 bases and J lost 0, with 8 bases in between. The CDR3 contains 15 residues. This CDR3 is CASSEQDFSYNEQFF. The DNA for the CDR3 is TGTGCCAGCAGTGAACAGGACTTCTCCTACAATGAGCAGTTCTTC.

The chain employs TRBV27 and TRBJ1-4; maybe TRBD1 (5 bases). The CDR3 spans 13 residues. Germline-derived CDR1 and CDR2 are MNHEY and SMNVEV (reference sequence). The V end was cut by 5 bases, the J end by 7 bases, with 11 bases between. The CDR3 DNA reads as TGTGCCAGCAGTCCGAGGGACCTTGAAAAACTGTTTTTT. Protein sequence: CASSPRDLEKLFF.

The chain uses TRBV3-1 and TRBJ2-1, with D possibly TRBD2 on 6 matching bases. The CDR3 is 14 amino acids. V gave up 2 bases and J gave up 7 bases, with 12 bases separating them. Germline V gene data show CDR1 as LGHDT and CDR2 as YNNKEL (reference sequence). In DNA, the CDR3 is TGTGCCAGCAGCCAAACCCGGGGGATAAATGAGCAGTTCTTC. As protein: CASSQTRGINEQFF.

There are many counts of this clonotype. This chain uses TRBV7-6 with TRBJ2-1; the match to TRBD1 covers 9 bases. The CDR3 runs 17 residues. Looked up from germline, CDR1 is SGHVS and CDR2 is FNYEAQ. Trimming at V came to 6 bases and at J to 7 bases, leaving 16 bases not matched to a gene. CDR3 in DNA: TGTGCCAGCAGTCGGACGCCGGGACAGGGTATCGGAAATGAGCAGTTCTTC. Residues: CASSRTPGQGIGNEQFF.

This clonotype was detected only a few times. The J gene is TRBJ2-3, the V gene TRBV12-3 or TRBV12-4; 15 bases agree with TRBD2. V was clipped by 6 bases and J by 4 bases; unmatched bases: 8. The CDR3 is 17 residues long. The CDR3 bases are TGTGCCAGCAGCCGGACTAGCGGGAGGGCCGGGGCAGATACGCAGTATTTT. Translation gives CASSRTSGRAGADTQYF.